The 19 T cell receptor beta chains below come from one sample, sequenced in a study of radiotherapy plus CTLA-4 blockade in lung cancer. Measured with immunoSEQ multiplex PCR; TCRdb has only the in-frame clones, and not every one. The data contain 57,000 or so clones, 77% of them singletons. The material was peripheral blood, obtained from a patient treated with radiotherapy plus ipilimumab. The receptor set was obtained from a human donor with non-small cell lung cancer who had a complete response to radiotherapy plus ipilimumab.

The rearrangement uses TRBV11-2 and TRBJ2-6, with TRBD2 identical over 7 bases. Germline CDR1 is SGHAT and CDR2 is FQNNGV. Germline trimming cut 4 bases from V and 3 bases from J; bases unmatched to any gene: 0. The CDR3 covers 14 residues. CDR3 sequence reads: CASSSGGGANVLTF. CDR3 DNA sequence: TGTGCCAGCAGCTCGGGGGGTGGGGCCAACGTCCTGACTTTC.

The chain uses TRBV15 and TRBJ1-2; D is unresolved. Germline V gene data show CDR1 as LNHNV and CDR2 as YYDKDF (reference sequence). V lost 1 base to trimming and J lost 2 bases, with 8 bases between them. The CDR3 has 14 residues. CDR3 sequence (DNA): TGTGCCACCAGCAGAGCGCAGCGAAACTATGGCTACACCTTC. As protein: CATSRAQRNYGYTF.

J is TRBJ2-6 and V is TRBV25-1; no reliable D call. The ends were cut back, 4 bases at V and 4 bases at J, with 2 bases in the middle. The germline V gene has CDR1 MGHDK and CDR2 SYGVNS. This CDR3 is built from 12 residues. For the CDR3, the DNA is TGTGCCAGCAGTGCCGGGGCCAACGTCCTGACTTTC. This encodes CASSAGANVLTF.

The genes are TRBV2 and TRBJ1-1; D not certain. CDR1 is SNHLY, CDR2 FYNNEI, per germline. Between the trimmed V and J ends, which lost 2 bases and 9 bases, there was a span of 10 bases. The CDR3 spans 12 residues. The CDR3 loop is CASSETRAQAFF. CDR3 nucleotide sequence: TGTGCCAGCAGTGAAACGCGGGCCCAAGCTTTCTTT. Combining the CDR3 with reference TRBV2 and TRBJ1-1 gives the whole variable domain EPEVTQTPSHQVTQMGQEVILRCVPISNHLYFYWYRQILGQKVEFLVSFYNNEISEKSEIFDDQFSVERPDGSNFTLKIRSTKLEDSAMYFCASSETRAQAFFGQGTRLTVV.

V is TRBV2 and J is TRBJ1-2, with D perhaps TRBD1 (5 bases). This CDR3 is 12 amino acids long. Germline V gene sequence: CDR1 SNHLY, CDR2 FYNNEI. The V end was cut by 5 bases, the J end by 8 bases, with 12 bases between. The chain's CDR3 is CASSIRQRGYTF. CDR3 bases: TGTGCCAGCAGTATCAGACAGCGCGGCTACACCTTC.

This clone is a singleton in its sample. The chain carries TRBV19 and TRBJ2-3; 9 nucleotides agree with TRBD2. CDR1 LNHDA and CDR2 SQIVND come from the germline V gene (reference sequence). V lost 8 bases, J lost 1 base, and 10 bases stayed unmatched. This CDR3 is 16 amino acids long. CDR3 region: CASCPTGGRGTDTQYF. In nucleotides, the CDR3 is TGTGCCAGTTGCCCCACTGGCGGGAGGGGCACAGATACGCAGTATTTT.

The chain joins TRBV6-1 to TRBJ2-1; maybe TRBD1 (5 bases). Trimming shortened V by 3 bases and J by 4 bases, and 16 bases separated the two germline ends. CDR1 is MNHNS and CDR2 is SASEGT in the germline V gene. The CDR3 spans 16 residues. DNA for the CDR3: TGTGCCAGCAGTGACCCTCATGACAGCCTATACAATGAGCAGTTCTTC. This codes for CASSDPHDSLYNEQFF.

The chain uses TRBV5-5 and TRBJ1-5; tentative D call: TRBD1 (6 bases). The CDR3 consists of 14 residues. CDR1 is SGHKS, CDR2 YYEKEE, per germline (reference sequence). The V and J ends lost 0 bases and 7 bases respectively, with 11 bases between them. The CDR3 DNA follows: TGTGCCAGCAGCTTGGGAGGGGGAGGGCAGCCCCAGCATTTT. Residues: CASSLGGGGQPQHF.

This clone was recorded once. CDR3 sequence (DNA): TGTGCCAGCTCACCGAAGGAGAACTATGGCTACACCTTC. Translating gives CASSPKENYGYTF. The chain is built from TRBV18 and TRBJ1-2; D remains unclear. The CDR3 is 13 residues long. Germline V lookup: CDR1 KGHSH, CDR2 LQKENI. Trimming removed 3 bases from V and 2 bases from J, with 7 bases in between.

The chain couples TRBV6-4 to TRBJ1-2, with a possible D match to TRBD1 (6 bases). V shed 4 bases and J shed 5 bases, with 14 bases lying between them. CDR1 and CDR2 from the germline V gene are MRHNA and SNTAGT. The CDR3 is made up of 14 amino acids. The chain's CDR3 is CASSAGARGYGYTF. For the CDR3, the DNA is TGTGCCAGCAGTGCGGGGGCCCGGGGATATGGCTACACCTTC.

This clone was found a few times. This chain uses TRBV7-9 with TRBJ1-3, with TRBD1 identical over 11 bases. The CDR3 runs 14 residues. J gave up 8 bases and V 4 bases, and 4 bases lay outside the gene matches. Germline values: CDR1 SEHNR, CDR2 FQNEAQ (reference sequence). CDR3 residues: CASSWTGGGDTIYF. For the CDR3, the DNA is TGTGCCAGCAGCTGGACAGGGGGCGGCGACACCATATATTTT.

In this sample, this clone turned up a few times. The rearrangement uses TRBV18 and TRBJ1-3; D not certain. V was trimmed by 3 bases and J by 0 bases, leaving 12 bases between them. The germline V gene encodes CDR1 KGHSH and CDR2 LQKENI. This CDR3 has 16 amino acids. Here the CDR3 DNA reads TGTGCCAGCTCACCCGGTCATCCATCCTCTGGAAACACCATATATTTT. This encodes CASSPGHPSSGNTIYF.

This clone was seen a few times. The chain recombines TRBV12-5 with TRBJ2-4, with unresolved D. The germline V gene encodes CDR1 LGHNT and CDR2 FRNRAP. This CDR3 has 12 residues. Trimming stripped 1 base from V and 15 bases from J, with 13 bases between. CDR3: CASGLEGGPMYF. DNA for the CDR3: TGTGCTAGTGGTTTGGAGGGTGGACCCATGTACTTC.

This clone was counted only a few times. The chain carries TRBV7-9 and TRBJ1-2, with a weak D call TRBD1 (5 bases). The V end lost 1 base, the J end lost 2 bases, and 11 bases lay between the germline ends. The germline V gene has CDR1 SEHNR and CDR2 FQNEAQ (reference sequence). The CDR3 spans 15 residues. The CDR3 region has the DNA TGTGCCAGCAGCTTAGAGGCAGGGAACAACTATGGCTACACCTTC. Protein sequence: CASSLEAGNNYGYTF.

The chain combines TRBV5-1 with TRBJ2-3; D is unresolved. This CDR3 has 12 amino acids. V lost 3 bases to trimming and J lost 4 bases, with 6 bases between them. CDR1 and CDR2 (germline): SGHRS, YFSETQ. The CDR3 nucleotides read TGCGCCAGCAGCTCACCCTCAGATACGCAGTATTTT. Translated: CASSSPSDTQYF.

Written as DNA, the CDR3 is TGCGCCAGCAGCCAAGCTAGGCAGGGCGGTCAGCCCCAGCATTTT. Protein sequence: CASSQARQGGQPQHF. The chain is built from TRBV4-1 and TRBJ1-5; tentatively, D is TRBD1 (5 bases). Germline CDR1 MGHRA, CDR2 YSYEKL. The CDR3 contains 15 residues. V shed 1 base and J shed 6 bases, with 13 bases lying between them.

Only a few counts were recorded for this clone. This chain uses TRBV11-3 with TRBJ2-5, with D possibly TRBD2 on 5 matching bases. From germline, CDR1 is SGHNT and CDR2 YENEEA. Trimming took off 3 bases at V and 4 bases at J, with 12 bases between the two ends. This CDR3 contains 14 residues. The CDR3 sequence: CASSFIAWGETQYF. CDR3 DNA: TGTGCCAGCAGCTTTATAGCGTGGGGAGAGACCCAGTACTTC.

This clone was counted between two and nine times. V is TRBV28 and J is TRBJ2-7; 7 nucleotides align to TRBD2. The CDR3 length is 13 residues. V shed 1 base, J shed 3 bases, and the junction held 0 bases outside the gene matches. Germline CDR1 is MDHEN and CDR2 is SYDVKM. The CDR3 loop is CASSLSSGYEQYV. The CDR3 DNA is TGTGCCAGCAGTTTATCTAGCGGCTACGAGCAGTACGTC.

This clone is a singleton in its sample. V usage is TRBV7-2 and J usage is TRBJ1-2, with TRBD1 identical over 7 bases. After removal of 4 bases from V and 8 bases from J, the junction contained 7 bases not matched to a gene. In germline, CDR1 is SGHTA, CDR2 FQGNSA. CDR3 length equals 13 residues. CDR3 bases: TGTGCCAGCAGCTATAGACAGGGCGTCGGCTACACCTTC. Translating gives CASSYRQGVGYTF.